The next 15 T cell receptor beta chains were all read from a single sample in a study of T cells in localized non-small cell lung cancer. The data were produced by immunoSEQ multiplex PCR, yet TCRdb's version contains in-frame clones alone and is incomplete. The sample yields around 1,700 clones, 24% seen once. Material: lung tumor tissue, obtained before any cancer treatment. These receptors were obtained from a male donor aged 60 or over with stage II lung adenocarcinoma.

This sequence joins TRBV6-8 and TRBJ1-6, with a possible D match to TRBD1 (5 bases). This CDR3 is built from 15 residues. The V gene's germline CDR1 is MNHGY and CDR2 SAAAGT. V dropped 4 bases and J dropped 8 bases, with 15 bases sitting between them. The CDR3 DNA reads TGTGCCAGCAGTTCCCGGGGCACCGTGGATTCACCCCTCCACTTT. This sequence encodes CASSSRGTVDSPLHF.

The rearrangement links TRBV9 to TRBJ2-1; D gene uncertain. In germline, CDR1 is SGDLS, CDR2 YYNGEE. This CDR3 is 13 amino acids long. Deletions cut 0 bases from V and 10 bases from J, with 11 bases between. The CDR3 region is CASSVDYDLEQFF. CDR3 DNA sequence: TGTGCCAGCAGCGTAGACTACGATCTAGAGCAGTTCTTC.

The chain employs TRBV11-3 and TRBJ2-3; the D is unclear. There are 16 residues in the CDR3. Germline-derived CDR1 and CDR2 are SGHNT and YENEEA. Trimming removed 5 bases at V and 2 bases at J, with 17 bases between. CDR3 amino acids: CASSLQGAMVTDTQYF. The CDR3 coding sequence is TGTGCCAGCAGCCTGCAAGGTGCAATGGTCACAGATACGCAGTATTTT.

The CDR3 loop is CASSRPNTGELFF. In DNA form, the CDR3 reads TGTGCCAGCTCACGCCCGAACACCGGGGAGCTGTTTTTT. V gene TRBV18 combines with J gene TRBJ2-2; no definite D call. The CDR3 extends over 13 amino acids. Trimming took off 4 bases at V and 0 bases at J, with 3 bases between the two ends. Germline-derived CDR1 and CDR2 are KGHSH and LQKENI.

The genes are TRBV15 and TRBJ1-2; perhaps TRBD1 as D (5 bases). Germline CDR1 reads LNHNV; CDR2 reads YYDKDF (reference sequence). CDR3 length: 16 residues. V lost 3 bases, J lost 4 bases, and 18 bases lay in between. CDR3 amino acids: CATSRLPGTRGYGYTF. The CDR3 nucleotides read TGTGCCACCAGCAGGCTGCCCGGGACGCGCGGCTATGGCTACACCTTC.

This chain joins TRBV18 and TRBJ2-3; D gene uncertain. The CDR3 has 14 amino acids. The germline V gene encodes CDR1 KGHSH and CDR2 LQKENI. The V and J ends lost 2 bases and 2 bases respectively, with 8 bases between them. CDR3 sequence: CASSPEYFTDTQYF. DNA of the CDR3: TGTGCCAGCTCACCAGAATACTTCACAGATACGCAGTATTTT. Filled out from reference TRBV18 and TRBJ2-3, the complete variable domain reads NAGVMQNPRHLVRRRGQEARLRCSPMKGHSHVYWYRQLPEEGLKFMVYLQKENIIDESGMPKERFSAEFPKEGPSILRIQQVVRGDSAAYFCASSPEYFTDTQYFGPGTRLTVL.

The chain has TRBV11-3 and TRBJ2-1; 9 bases line up with TRBD1. Unmatched junction bases numbered 7, after V lost 3 bases and J lost 4 bases. CDR3 length equals 16 residues. CDR1 and CDR2 from the germline V gene are SGHNT and YENEEA. DNA of the CDR3: TGTGCCAGCAGCTTGGGACTGGGACAGGGTTACAATGAGCAGTTCTTC. This translates into CASSLGLGQGYNEQFF.

This CDR3 is CASRPTVINYGYTF. CDR3 nucleotide sequence: TGTGCCAGCAGACCGACGGTGATTAACTATGGCTACACCTTC. The chain employs TRBV6-8 and TRBJ1-2; no definite D call. The CDR3 sequence is 14 residues long. V was trimmed by 6 bases and J by 1 base, leaving 12 bases between them. From germline, CDR1 is MNHGY and CDR2 SAAAGT.

The gene calls are TRBV10-3 and TRBJ2-3; 10 nucleotides align to TRBD2. This CDR3 region has 16 residues. Germline V lookup: CDR1 ENHRY, CDR2 SYGVKD. Unmatched junction bases numbered 6, after V lost 0 bases and J lost 6 bases. The DNA of the CDR3 is TGTGCCATCAGTGAGTCCGAGCGGGGGGGATACGATACGCAGTATTTT. Translation gives CAISESERGGYDTQYF.

The chain carries TRBV5-1 and TRBJ1-1, with TRBD1 identical over 11 bases. CDR3 length: 15 amino acids. The J segment lost 4 bases and the V segment lost 0 bases, leaving 2 bases of the junction unmatched. CDR1 and CDR2 from the germline V gene are SGHRS and YFSETQ. CDR3: CASSLAGTGGTEAFF. CDR3 DNA sequence: TGCGCCAGCAGCTTGGCCGGGACAGGGGGCACTGAAGCTTTCTTT.

By frequency in the sample, this clone is large (0.1 to 1%). This rearrangement joins TRBV9 to TRBJ2-1; 10 bases match TRBD2. Germline V gene lookup returns CDR1 SGDLS and CDR2 YYNGEE. V shed 2 bases and J 8 bases; nucleotides not matched to a gene: 10. CDR3 length: 16 amino acids. In DNA, the CDR3 is TGTGCCAGCAGCGTGGGAGATGGGACTAGCGTCGATGAGCAGTTCTTC. Amino acids: CASSVGDGTSVDEQFF.

This clone turned up a few times. V and J are TRBV11-3 and TRBJ1-1; TRBD1 might be the D (6 bases). The CDR3 is 14 amino acids. CDR1 and CDR2 (germline): SGHNT, YENEEA. Trimming took 5 bases from V and 2 from J, leaving 12 bases between them. CDR3 DNA sequence: TGTGCCAGCAGCCCCAGGGGCCCAAACACTGAAGCTTTCTTT. This encodes CASSPRGPNTEAFF.

The chain couples TRBV6-8 to TRBJ2-1; D not resolved. This CDR3 has 15 residues. V was shortened by 5 bases and J by 0 bases, with 11 bases between the two germline ends. Per the germline V gene, CDR1 is MNHGY and CDR2 is SAAAGT. The CDR3 loop is CASSGPRASYNEQFF. As DNA, the CDR3 is TGTGCCAGCAGTGGCCCAAGGGCCTCCTACAATGAGCAGTTCTTC.

This rearrangement joins TRBV7-2 to TRBJ2-7; D might be TRBD2 (5 bases). Trimming took 6 bases from V and 0 from J, leaving 9 bases between them. CDR3 length equals 13 residues. Germline values: CDR1 SGHTA, CDR2 FQGNSA. CDR3 DNA sequence: TGTGCCAGCAGGGACGGGATCTCCTACGAGCAGTACTTC. As protein: CASRDGISYEQYF. Supplemented by reference TRBV7-2 and TRBJ2-7, the full variable domain reads GAGVSQSPSNKVTEKGKDVELRCDPISGHTALYWYRQSLGQGLEFLIYFQGNSAPDKSGLPSDRFSAERTGGSVSTLTIQRTQQEDSAVYLCASRDGISYEQYFGPGTRLTVT.

V gene TRBV29-1 combines with J gene TRBJ2-5, with 7 bases fitting TRBD1. There are 13 residues in the CDR3. With 5 bases clipped from V and 1 base from J, the junction kept 4 bases outside the gene matches. Germline V lookup: CDR1 SQVTM, CDR2 ANQGSEA. The CDR3 sequence: CSVNRDSQETQYF. The DNA of the CDR3 is TGCAGCGTTAACCGGGACAGCCAAGAGACCCAGTACTTC. The complete variable domain, with remaining parts taken from reference TRBV29-1 and TRBJ2-5, reads SAVISQKPSRDICQRGTSLTIQCQVDSQVTMMFWYRQQPGQSLTLIATANQGSEATYESGFVIDKFPISRPNLTFSTLTVSNMSPEDSSIYLCSVNRDSQETQYFGPGTRLLVL.